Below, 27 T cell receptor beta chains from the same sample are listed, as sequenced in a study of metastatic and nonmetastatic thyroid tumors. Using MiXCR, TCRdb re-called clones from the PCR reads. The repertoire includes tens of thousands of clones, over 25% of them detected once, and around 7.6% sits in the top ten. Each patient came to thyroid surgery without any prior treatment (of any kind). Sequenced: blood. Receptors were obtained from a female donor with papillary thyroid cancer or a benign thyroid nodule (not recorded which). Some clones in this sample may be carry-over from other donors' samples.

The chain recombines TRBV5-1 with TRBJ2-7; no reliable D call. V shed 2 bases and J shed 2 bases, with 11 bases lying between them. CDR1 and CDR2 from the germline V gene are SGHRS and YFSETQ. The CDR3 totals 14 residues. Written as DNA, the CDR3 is TGCGCCAGCAGCTTTCCGGATGGGGCCTACGAGCAGTACTTC. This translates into CASSFPDGAYEQYF.

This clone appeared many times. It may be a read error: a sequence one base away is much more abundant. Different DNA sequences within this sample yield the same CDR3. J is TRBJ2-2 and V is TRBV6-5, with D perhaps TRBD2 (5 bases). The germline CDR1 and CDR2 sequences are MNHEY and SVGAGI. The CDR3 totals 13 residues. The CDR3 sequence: CASSYSFTGELFF. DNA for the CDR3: TGTGCCAGCAGTTACTCGTTCACCGGGGAGCTGTTCTTT.

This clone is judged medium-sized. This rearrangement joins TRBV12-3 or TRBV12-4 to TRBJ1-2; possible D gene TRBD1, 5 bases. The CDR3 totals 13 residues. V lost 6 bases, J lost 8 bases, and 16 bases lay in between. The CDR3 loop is CASRSGGILGYTF. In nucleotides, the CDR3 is TGTGCCAGCAGGTCCGGGGGGATATTAGGCTACACCTTC.

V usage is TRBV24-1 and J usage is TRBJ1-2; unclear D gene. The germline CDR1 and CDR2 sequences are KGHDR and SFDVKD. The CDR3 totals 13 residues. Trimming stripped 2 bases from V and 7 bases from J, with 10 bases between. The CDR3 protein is CATSDYNSGGYTF. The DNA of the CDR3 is TGTGCCACCAGTGATTATAACAGTGGTGGCTACACCTTC.

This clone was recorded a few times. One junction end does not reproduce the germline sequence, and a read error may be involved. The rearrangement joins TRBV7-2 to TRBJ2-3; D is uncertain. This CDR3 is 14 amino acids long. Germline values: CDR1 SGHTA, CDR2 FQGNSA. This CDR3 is CASILTVGTDTHYF. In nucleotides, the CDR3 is TGTGCCAGCATCTTAACGGTAGGCACAGATACGCATTATTTT.

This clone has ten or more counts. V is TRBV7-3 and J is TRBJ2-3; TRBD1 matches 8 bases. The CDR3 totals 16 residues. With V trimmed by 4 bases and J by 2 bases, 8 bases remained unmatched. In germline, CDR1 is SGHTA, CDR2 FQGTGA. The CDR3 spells CASSSDRESATDTQYF. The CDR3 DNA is TGTGCCAGCAGCTCGGACAGGGAATCTGCCACAGATACGCAGTATTTT.

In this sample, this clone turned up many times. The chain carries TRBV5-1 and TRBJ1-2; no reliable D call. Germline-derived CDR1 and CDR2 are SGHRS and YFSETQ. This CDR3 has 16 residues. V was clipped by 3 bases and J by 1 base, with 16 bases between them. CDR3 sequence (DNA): TGCGCCAGCAGCTCTGGGCGTCCCGACCTTAACTATGGCTACACCTTC. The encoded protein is CASSSGRPDLNYGYTF.

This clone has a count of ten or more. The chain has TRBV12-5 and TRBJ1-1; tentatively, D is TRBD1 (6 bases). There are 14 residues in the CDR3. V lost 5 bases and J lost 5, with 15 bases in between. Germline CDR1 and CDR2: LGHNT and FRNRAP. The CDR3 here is CASGPPGGRTEAFF. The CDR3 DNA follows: TGTGCTAGTGGTCCCCCGGGGGGCAGGACTGAAGCTTTCTTT.

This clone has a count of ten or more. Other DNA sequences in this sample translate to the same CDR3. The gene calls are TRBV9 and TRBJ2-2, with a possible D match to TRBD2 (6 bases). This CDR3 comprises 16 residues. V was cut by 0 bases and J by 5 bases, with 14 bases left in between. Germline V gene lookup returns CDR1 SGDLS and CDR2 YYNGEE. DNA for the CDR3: TGTGCCAGCAGCGTAGGTGACGGGGGTCGAACCGGGGAGCTGTTTTTT. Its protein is CASSVGDGGRTGELFF.

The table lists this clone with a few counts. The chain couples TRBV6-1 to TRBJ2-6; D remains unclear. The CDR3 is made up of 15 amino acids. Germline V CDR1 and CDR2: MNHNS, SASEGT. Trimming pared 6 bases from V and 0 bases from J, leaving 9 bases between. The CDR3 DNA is TGTGCCAGCAGCAATGACATCTCTGGGGCCAACGTCCTGACTTTC. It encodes CASSNDISGANVLTF.

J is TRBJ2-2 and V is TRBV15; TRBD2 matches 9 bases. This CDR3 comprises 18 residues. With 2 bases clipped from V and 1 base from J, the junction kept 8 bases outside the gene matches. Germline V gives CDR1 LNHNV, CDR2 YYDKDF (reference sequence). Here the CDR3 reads CATSRFSSGVENTGELFF. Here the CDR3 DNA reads TGTGCCACCAGCAGATTTTCTAGCGGGGTGGAGAACACCGGGGAGCTGTTTTTT.

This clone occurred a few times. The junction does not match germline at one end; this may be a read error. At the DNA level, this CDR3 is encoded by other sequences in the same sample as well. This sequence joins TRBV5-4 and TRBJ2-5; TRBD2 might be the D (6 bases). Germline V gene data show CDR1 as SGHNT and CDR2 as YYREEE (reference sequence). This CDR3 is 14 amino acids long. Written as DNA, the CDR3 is TGCGCCAGCAGCTTGGGCTCTAGCGTAGAGACCCAGTACTTC. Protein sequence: CASSLGSSVETQYF.

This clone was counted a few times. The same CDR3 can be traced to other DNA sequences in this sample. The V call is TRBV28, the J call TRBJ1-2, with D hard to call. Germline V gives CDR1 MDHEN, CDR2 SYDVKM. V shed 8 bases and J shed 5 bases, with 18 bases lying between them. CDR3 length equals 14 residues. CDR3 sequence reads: CASGGVRGPYGYTF. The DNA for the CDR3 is TGTGCCAGCGGTGGGGTGAGAGGACCATATGGCTACACCTTC.

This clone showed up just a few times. The CDR3 reads CASSTRGTNEKLFF. The CDR3, as DNA: TGTGCCAGCAGTACCAGGGGCACTAATGAAAAACTGTTTTTT. This chain uses TRBV2 with TRBJ1-4; possibly TRBD1 for D (6 bases). Trimming removed 5 bases at V and 2 bases at J, with 9 bases between. The CDR3 runs to 14 residues. The germline CDR1 and CDR2 sequences are SNHLY and FYNNEI.

CDR3: CATSRGAVREQYF. DNA of the CDR3: TGTGCCACCAGCAGAGGGGCAGTGAGAGAGCAGTACTTC. The chain has TRBV15 and TRBJ2-7; unclear D gene. V gave up 1 base and J gave up 7 bases, with 11 bases separating them. The CDR3 consists of 13 residues. The germline V gene has CDR1 LNHNV and CDR2 YYDKDF (reference sequence).

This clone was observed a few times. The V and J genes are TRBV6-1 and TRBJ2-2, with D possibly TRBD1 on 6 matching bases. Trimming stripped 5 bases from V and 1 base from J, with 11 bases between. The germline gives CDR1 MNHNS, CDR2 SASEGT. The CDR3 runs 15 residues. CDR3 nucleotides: TGTGCCAGCAGTCGGGGACAATGGAACACCGGGGAGCTGTTTTTT. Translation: CASSRGQWNTGELFF.

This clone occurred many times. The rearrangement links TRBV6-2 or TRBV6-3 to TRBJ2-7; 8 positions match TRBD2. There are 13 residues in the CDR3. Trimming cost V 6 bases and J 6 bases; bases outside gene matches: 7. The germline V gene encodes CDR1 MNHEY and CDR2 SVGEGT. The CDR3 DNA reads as TGTGCCAGCAGCCCCGGACTAGCACGCGAGCAGTACTTC. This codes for CASSPGLAREQYF.

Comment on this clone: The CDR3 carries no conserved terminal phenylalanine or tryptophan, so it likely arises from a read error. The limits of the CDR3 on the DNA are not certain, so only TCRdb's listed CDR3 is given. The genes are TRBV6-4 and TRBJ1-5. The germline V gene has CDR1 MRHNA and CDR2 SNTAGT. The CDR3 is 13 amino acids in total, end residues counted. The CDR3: CASSEDSNQPHHY.

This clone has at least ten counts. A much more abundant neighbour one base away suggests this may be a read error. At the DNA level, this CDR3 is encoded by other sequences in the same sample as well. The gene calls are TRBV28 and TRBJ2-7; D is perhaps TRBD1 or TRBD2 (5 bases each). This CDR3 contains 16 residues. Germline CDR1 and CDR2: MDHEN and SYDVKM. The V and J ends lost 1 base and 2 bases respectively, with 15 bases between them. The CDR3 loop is CASSLFWYGAPYEQYF. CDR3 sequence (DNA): TGTGCCAGCAGTTTATTTTGGTACGGGGCGCCCTACGAGCAGTACTTC.

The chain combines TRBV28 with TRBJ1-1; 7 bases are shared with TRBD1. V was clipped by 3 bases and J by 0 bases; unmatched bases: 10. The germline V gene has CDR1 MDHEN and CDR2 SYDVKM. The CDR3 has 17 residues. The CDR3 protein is CASSFDDRVPMNTEAFF. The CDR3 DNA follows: TGTGCCAGCAGTTTCGATGACAGGGTTCCCATGAACACTGAAGCTTTCTTT. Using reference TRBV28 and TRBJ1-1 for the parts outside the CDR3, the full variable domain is DVKVTQSSRYLVKRTGEKVFLECVQDMDHENMFWYRQDPGLGLRLIYFSYDVKMKEKGDIPEGYSVSREKKERFSLILESASTNQTSMYLCASSFDDRVPMNTEAFFGQGTRLTVV.

CDR3 region: CASSYGWGGDYGYTF. CDR3 bases: TGTGCCAGCAGTTACGGTTGGGGTGGCGACTATGGCTACACCTTC. The chain employs TRBV6-2 or TRBV6-3 and TRBJ1-2; no firm D call. The CDR3 length is 15 residues. Germline CDR1 MNHEY, CDR2 SVGEGT. Trimming stripped 2 bases from V and 3 bases from J, with 13 bases between.

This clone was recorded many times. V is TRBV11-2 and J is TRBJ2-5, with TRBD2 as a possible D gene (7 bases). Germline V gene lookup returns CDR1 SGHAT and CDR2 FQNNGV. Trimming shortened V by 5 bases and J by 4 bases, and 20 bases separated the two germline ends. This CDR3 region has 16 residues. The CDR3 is CASSPYPRGGGETQYF. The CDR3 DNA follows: TGTGCCAGCAGCCCATATCCACGAGGGGGGGGAGAGACCCAGTACTTC.

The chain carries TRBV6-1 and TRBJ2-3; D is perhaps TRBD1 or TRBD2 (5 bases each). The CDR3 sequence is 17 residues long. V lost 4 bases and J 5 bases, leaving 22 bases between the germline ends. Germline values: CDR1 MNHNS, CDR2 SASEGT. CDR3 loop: CASSAGGGLKGLDTQYF. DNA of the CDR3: TGTGCCAGCAGTGCGGGCGGAGGCCTAAAGGGGCTAGATACGCAGTATTTT.

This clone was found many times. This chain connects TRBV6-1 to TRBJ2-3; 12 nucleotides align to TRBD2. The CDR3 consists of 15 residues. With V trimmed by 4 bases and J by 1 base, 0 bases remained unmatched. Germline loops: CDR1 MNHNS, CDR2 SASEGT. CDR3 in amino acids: CASSGLAGGTDTQYF. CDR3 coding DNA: TGTGCCAGCAGTGGACTAGCGGGAGGCACAGATACGCAGTATTTT.

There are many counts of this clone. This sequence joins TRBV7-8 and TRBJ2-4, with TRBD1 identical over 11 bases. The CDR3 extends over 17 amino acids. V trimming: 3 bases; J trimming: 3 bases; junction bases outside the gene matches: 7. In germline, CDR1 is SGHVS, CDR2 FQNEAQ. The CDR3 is CASSLGDRGFVKNIQYF. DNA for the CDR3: TGTGCCAGCAGCTTGGGGGACAGGGGGTTCGTCAAAAACATTCAGTACTTC.

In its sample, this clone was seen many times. This chain's CDR3 is CASNSPQGAANYEQYF. The DNA for the CDR3 is TGTGCCAGCAACTCCCCCCAGGGGGCCGCTAACTACGAGCAGTACTTC. The rearrangement uses TRBV2 and TRBJ2-7, with 8 nucleotides matching TRBD1. The CDR3 spans 16 residues. V trimming: 7 bases; J trimming: 3 bases; junction bases outside the gene matches: 14. From germline, CDR1 is SNHLY and CDR2 FYNNEI.

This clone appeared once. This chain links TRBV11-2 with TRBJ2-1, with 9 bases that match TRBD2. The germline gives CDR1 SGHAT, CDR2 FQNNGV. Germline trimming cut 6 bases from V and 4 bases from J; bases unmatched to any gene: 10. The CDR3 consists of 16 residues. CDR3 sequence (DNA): TGTGCCAGCAGATCCATAAGCGGGGGGCAGTACAATGAGCAGTTCTTC. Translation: CASRSISGGQYNEQFF.